This TCR beta chain was identified in a study of tumor-infiltrating lymphocytes in localized non-small cell lung cancer. Study information: Resected tumor was paired with non-adjacent uninvolved lung from the same patient. Overall study results and limits: TCR sequencing covered a subset of patients with enough tissue. Higher tumor T cell infiltration than in uninvolved lung was supported by TCRbeta sequencing.

This table comes from immunoSEQ multiplex PCR, and its TCRdb copy is limited to in-frame clones, with some not included. The sample records roughly 12,000 clones, roughly three quarters being singletons. A remark on this clone: Its specificity is not known.

Germline CDR1 reads SQVTM; CDR2 reads ANQGSEA. V gave up 2 bases and J gave up 3 bases, with 9 bases separating them. The CDR3 consists of 13 residues. The sample consisted of uninvolved lung tissue not adjacent to the tumor. The V call is TRBV29-1, the J call TRBJ2-3, with D uncertain. This receptor was taken from a human donor with non-small cell lung cancer. The CDR3 here is CSVEQGSTDTQYF. The CDR3 DNA reads as TGCAGCGTTGAACAAGGAAGTACAGATACGCAGTATTTT.